The clone carrying this TCR beta chain was recorded a few times. What it binds is not known. The data belong to a study of cytomegalovirus exposure and HLA in healthy donors. PCR was performed using 60 Vbeta and 13 Jbeta primers. Generated by immunoSEQ multiplex PCR, the TCRdb table keeps only in-frame clones and is missing some. The sample records 110,000 to 150,000 clones, more than 9.5% being singletons. Donors consisted of healthy bone marrow donors. Study-wide points: Sequencing depth roughly uniform across donors was assumed in presence/absence analyses. A missense variant in DCLRE1C was later tied to TCR beta V- and J-gene trimming.

CDR3 length: 15 amino acids. V was clipped by 8 bases and J by 4 bases; unmatched bases: 9. CDR1 and CDR2 from the germline V gene are MDHEN and SYDVKM. The chain couples TRBV28 to TRBJ1-2; 11 nucleotides agree with TRBD1. This TCR was recovered from a man between 45 and 60 years old in good health and CMV-seronegative. Sequenced input: PBMCs. CDR3 in amino acids: CASFLLGQGGYGYTF. CDR3 nucleotide sequence: TGTGCCAGCTTCCTTTTGGGACAGGGGGGCTATGGCTACACCTTC.